The 6 T cell receptor beta chains below all came from one sample that was sequenced in a study of cytomegalovirus exposure and HLA in healthy donors. In the PCR, 60 Vbeta and 13 Jbeta primers were used. Clones were read by immunoSEQ multiplex PCR, and TCRdb kept only the in-frame ones, dropping some. The repertoire holds more than 140,000 clones, with 75% to 80% as singletons. Material: PBMCs. The source of these receptors is a male donor in good health and CMV-seronegative.

This chain connects TRBV7-6 to TRBJ2-1; 14 positions agree with TRBD2. The V gene's germline CDR1 is SGHVS and CDR2 FNYEAQ. Unmatched junction bases numbered 5, after V lost 4 bases and J lost 3 bases. This CDR3 is 17 amino acids long. DNA of the CDR3: TGTGCCAGCAGCTCCCCGGGACTAGCGGGGGACTACAATGAGCAGTTCTTC. Its protein product is CASSSPGLAGDYNEQFF. The full variable domain, in which reference TRBV7-6 and TRBJ2-1 provide the parts outside the CDR3, is GAGVSQSPRYKVTKRGQDVALRCDPISGHVSLYWYRQALGQGPEFLTYFNYEAQQDKSGLPNDRFSAERPEGSISTLTIQRTEQRDSAMYRCASSSPGLAGDYNEQFFGPGTRLTVL.

Details on this clone: Additional DNA sequences in this sample encode the identical CDR3. This chain's CDR3 is CASSLVLGAEAFF. DNA of the CDR3: TGTGCCAGCAGCTTAGTTCTGGGGGCGGAAGCTTTCTTT. The gene calls are TRBV11-2 and TRBJ1-1; the D gene is possibly TRBD1 (6 bases). V shed 1 base and J shed 8 bases, with 11 bases lying between them. This CDR3 has 13 residues. Per the germline V gene, CDR1 is SGHAT and CDR2 is FQNNGV.

The chain recombines TRBV5-4 with TRBJ1-4, with TRBD1 as a possible D gene (6 bases). The CDR3 totals 15 residues. Trimming removed 3 bases at V and 8 bases at J, with 17 bases between. Germline assignment: CDR1 SGHNT and CDR2 YYREEE (reference sequence). The CDR3 sequence is CASSYPGGGGEKLFF. The CDR3 DNA reads TGTGCCAGCAGCTACCCGGGGGGGGGCGGAGAAAAACTGTTTTTT.

This chain joins TRBV25-1 and TRBJ2-1; D not resolved. Germline assignment: CDR1 MGHDK and CDR2 SYGVNS. V was clipped by 0 bases and J by 4 bases, with 7 bases between them. CDR3 length: 14 residues. The CDR3, as DNA: TGTGCCAGCAGTGAATATGAGAGTTACAATGAGCAGTTCTTC. It encodes CASSEYESYNEQFF.

This chain joins TRBV7-9 and TRBJ2-3; D gene ambiguous. The V and J ends lost 4 bases and 1 base respectively, with 3 bases between them. Germline CDR1 reads SEHNR; CDR2 reads FQNEAQ (reference sequence). The CDR3 sequence is 12 residues long. CDR3 bases: TGTGCCAGCAGCTCAGGCACAGATACGCAGTATTTT. Translation gives CASSSGTDTQYF.

This clone was observed once. Other DNA sequences of this sample code for an identical CDR3. The CDR3, as DNA: TGTGCCAGCAGCTTGAGGGCAGATCCTTCCTACGAGCAGTACTTC. It translates to CASSLRADPSYEQYF. The J gene is TRBJ2-7, the V gene TRBV11-3; perhaps TRBD2 as D (5 bases). The CDR3 is 15 amino acids. V was pared by 3 bases and J by 1 base, with 13 bases between. The germline V gene encodes CDR1 SGHNT and CDR2 YENEEA.